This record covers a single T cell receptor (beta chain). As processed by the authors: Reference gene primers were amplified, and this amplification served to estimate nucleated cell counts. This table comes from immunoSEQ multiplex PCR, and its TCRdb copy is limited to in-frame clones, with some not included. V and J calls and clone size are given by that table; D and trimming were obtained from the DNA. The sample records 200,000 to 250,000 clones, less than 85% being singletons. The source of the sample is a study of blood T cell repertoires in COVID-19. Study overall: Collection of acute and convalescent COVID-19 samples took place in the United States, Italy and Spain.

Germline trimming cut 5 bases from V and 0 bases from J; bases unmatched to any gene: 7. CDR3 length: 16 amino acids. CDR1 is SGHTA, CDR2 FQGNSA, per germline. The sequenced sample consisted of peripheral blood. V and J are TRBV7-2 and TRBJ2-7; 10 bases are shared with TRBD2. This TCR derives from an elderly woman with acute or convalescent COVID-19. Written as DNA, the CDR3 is TGTGCCAGCAGCCTAAGCGGGGGGGTCGTCTCCTACGAGCAGTACTTC. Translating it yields CASSLSGGVVSYEQYF.